The subject of this entry is one TCR beta chain. Its antigen is not known. The Oncomine TCR Beta short-read assay was what sequenced the DNA obtained from cultured CD4+ T cells. One entry per CDR3 protein, called by TCRdb with MiXCR from the PCR reads. The table records around 21,000 distinct CDR3 sequences, roughly 50% of them present only once. This entry belongs to a study of vaccination and CD4 T cells after COVID-19. About the study: Six males and four females, two Hispanic, made up the convalescents. Collection of post-vaccine samples followed dose two by a median about 72 days, spanning a range of 14 to 241.

Findings and caveats of the study: The study examined relatively few convalescent patients and included no early post-infection timepoints.

Treatment noted: 10-day PBMC culture with coronavirus spike peptide pools or control peptides (ViraFEST assay). The receptor was isolated from a human donor who had recovered from COVID-19. Specimen: CD4+ T cells from blood, cultured in vitro.

The CDR3 is CASSSGPTGELFF. DNA of the CDR3: TGTGCCAGCAGCTCCGGACCAACCGGGGAGCTGTTTTTT. The genes are TRBV7-6 and TRBJ2-2; D is unclear. V was clipped by 4 bases and J by 5 bases, with 8 bases between them. The CDR3 spans 13 residues. Germline values: CDR1 SGHVS, CDR2 FNYEAQ.